This is a list of T cell receptor beta chains from one sample in a study of T cell responses to AZD1222 COVID-19 vaccine. Method: immunoSEQ multiplex PCR; TCRdb's copy keeps in-frame clones and lacks some. The data contain over 100,000 clones, approximately 90% of them seen just once; the ten biggest clones take up around 0.99%. The source material was peripheral blood, sampled 28 days after the second AZD1222 dose. All receptors derive from an adult who received the AZD1222 COVID-19 vaccine. The CDR3 runs from the conserved cysteine through the conserved F or W. The D gene is left open where the match is weak. The size field is filled for only some rows; it gives once, few, many or a size class.

J gene | clone size | V gene | D gene | CDR3 protein | CDR3 DNA
TRBJ1-5 | - | TRBV10-3 | TRBD1 | CAIGDRPQPQHF | TGTGCCATCGGGGACAGGCCTCAGCCCCAGCATTTT
TRBJ2-6 | few | TRBV5-4 | TRBD2 | CASSLAGGSSGANVLTF | TGTGCCAGCAGCTTAGCGGGAGGCAGCTCTGGGGCCAACGTCCTGACTTTC
TRBJ2-5 | - | TRBV6-6 | - | CASRRNGQTQYF | TGTGCCAGCAGACGTAACGGCCAGACCCAGTACTTC
TRBJ2-2 | - | TRBV4-1 | - | CASSQGWGGSRPGELFF | TGCGCCAGCAGCCAGGGGTGGGGTGGTTCGAGACCCGGGGAGCTGTTTTTT
TRBJ1-2 | - | TRBV7-2 | - | CASSPDWWGYTF | TGTGCCAGCAGCCCAGACTGGTGGGGCTACACCTTC
TRBJ1-2 | - | TRBV28 | - | CASSLLRGSSGYTF | TGTGCCAGCAGTTTACTCCGGGGGTCAAGCGGCTACACCTTC
TRBJ1-2 | - | TRBV19 | - | CASTQDYGYTF | TGTGCCAGTACTCAGGACTATGGCTACACCTTC
TRBJ2-7 | - | TRBV7-9 | - | CASSVRGALYEQYF | TGTGCCAGCAGCGTTAGGGGGGCCCTCTACGAGCAGTACTTC
TRBJ1-6 | - | TRBV21-1 | - | CASSNRRALDCFAALHF | TGTGCCAGCAGCAATCGCAGGGCCCTGGACTGTTTTGCGGCCCTCCACTTT
TRBJ1-5 | - | TRBV6-1 | - | CASSDKGWDSNQPQHF | TGTGCCAGCAGTGATAAAGGGTGGGATAGCAATCAGCCCCAGCATTTT
TRBJ2-5 | - | TRBV28 | - | CASSSTGRGETQYF | TGTGCCAGCAGTAGTACAGGGCGCGGAGAGACCCAGTACTTC
TRBJ2-1 | - | TRBV9 | - | CASSVGGALEFF | TGTGCCAGCAGCGTAGGCGGGGCGCTTGAGTTCTTC
TRBJ2-1 | once | TRBV3-1/TRBV3-2 | TRBD2 | CASSPGLASYNEQFF | TGTGCCAGCAGCCCCGGACTAGCCTCCTACAATGAGCAGTTCTTC
TRBJ2-1 | - | TRBV6-5 | - | CASSRSRVGHEQFF | TGTGCCAGCAGTAGGTCGAGGGTGGGACATGAGCAGTTCTTC
TRBJ2-5 | - | TRBV29-1 | - | CSAAGTPETQYF | TGCAGCGCGGCCGGGACACCAGAGACCCAGTACTTC
TRBJ1-5 | - | TRBV23-1 | - | CASSHPSEPKPQHF | TGCGCCAGCAGTCACCCGTCGGAACCTAAGCCCCAGCATTTT
TRBJ2-1 | many | TRBV5-1 | - | CASGLWRNEQFF | TGCGCCAGCGGCCTATGGAGGAATGAGCAGTTCTTC
TRBJ2-7 | - | TRBV2 | - | CARGQSYEQYF | TGTGCCAGAGGACAATCCTACGAGCAGTACTTC
TRBJ2-7 | once | TRBV5-1 | - | CASSFEGGSEQYF | TGCGCCAGCAGCTTTGAGGGGGGAAGCGAGCAGTACTTC
TRBJ2-1 | - | TRBV10-3 | - | CAISESSNEQFF | TGTGCCATCAGTGAGTCGAGTAATGAGCAGTTCTTC
TRBJ2-7 | - | TRBV2 | - | CARSGAGGDGEQYF | TGTGCCAGGTCGGGGGCCGGTGGGGATGGCGAGCAGTACTTC
TRBJ1-5 | - | TRBV2 | - | CASGWRQFSNQPQHF | TGTGCCAGCGGATGGCGACAGTTCAGCAATCAGCCCCAGCATTTT
TRBJ2-3 | - | TRBV6-1 | - | CASSDGGQWNTDTQYF | TGTGCCAGCAGTGACGGTGGACAGTGGAACACAGATACGCAGTATTTT
TRBJ2-4 | - | TRBV20-1 | TRBD1 | CSASSQGALAKNIQYF | TGCAGTGCTAGTTCCCAGGGGGCATTAGCCAAAAACATTCAGTACTTC
TRBJ1-2 | - | TRBV7-9 | - | CASSFSGSNYGYTF | TGTGCCAGCAGCTTCTCAGGCTCAAACTATGGCTACACCTTC
TRBJ1-5 | - | TRBV9 | - | CASSPEEKTDQPQHF | TGTGCCAGCAGCCCAGAGGAGAAAACGGATCAGCCCCAGCATTTT
TRBJ2-7 | few | TRBV5-4 | - | CASAYGGIVNEQYF | TGTGCCAGCGCCTACGGTGGGATTGTCAACGAGCAGTACTTC
TRBJ2-7 | - | TRBV6-5 | - | CASSRTAYYEQYF | TGTGCCAGCAGTCGGACAGCTTATTACGAGCAGTACTTC
TRBJ1-1 | - | TRBV3-1/TRBV3-2 | - | CASSQGGSRTTEAFF | TGTGCCAGCAGCCAAGGAGGGAGCCGTACCACTGAAGCTTTCTTT
TRBJ1-1 | - | TRBV9 | TRBD1 | CASSRGGPDREAFF | TGTGCCAGCAGTAGGGGGGGTCCGGACAGGGAGGCTTTCTTT
TRBJ2-2 | - | TRBV5-6 | - | CASSFFSGGESGELFF | TGTGCCAGCAGCTTTTTTTCGGGGGGCGAGTCCGGGGAGCTGTTTTTT
TRBJ2-5 | once | TRBV5-4 | - | CASRRGGLAETQYF | TGTGCCAGCCGGAGGGGCGGGCTAGCGGAGACCCAGTACTTC
TRBJ2-2 | - | TRBV3-1/TRBV3-2 | TRBD2 | CASSQLAGGELFF | TGTGCCAGCAGCCAGCTAGCGGGAGGGGAGCTGTTTTTT
TRBJ2-3 | - | TRBV23-1 | - | CASSTSGHSDTQYF | -
TRBJ1-1 | few | TRBV4-1 | TRBD1 | CASSRGQVYTEAFF | TGCGCCAGCAGCCGGGGACAGGTGTACACTGAAGCTTTCTTT
TRBJ2-1 | - | TRBV7-3 | TRBD2 | CASSPGRSGRVGRNEQFF | TGTGCCAGCAGCCCCGGTAGGAGCGGGAGGGTGGGTAGGAATGAGCAGTTCTTC
TRBJ2-1 | - | TRBV7-3 | TRBD2 | CASSVPGLAGEGSYNEQFF | TGTGCCAGCAGCGTTCCGGGACTAGCGGGAGAGGGCTCCTACAATGAGCAGTTCTTC
TRBJ2-7 | once | TRBV6-5 | TRBD2 | CASRPGGGRTYEQYF | TGTGCCAGCAGACCTGGGGGCGGGAGGACCTACGAGCAGTACTTC
TRBJ2-3 | - | TRBV4-1 | TRBD2 | CATSGRAGTDTQYF | TGCGCCACTAGCGGGAGGGCCGGCACAGATACGCAGTATTTT
TRBJ1-6 | - | TRBV27 | - | CASSTSAFRQAAYNSPLHF | TGTGCCAGCAGTACCTCAGCGTTCAGGCAGGCTGCCTATAATTCACCCCTCCACTTT
TRBJ2-4 | - | TRBV3-1/TRBV3-2 | TRBD2 | CASSLQQTSGPKNIQYF | TGTGCCAGCAGTCTACAGCAGACTAGCGGTCCCAAAAACATTCAGTACTTC
TRBJ1-2 | - | TRBV20-1 | - | CSASAPPQGSYGYTF | TGCAGTGCTAGTGCCCCTCCCCAGGGATCCTATGGCTACACCTTC
TRBJ2-7 | once | TRBV11-2 | TRBD1 | CASSPPGQGYEQYF | TGTGCCAGCAGTCCCCCGGGACAGGGCTACGAGCAGTACTTC
TRBJ1-6 | - | TRBV28 | - | CASSLSGYNSPLHF | TGTGCCAGCAGTTTATCAGGGTATAATTCACCCCTCCACTTT
TRBJ1-2 | once | TRBV7-8 | TRBD1 | CASSLTGGDVYGYTF | TGTGCCAGCAGCTTGACAGGGGGTGACGTCTATGGCTACACCTTC
TRBJ1-1 | - | TRBV7-3 | TRBD1 | CASSLQGAGYTEAFF | TGTGCCAGCAGCTTACAGGGGGCCGGTTACACTGAAGCTTTCTTT
TRBJ2-1 | - | TRBV2 | TRBD2 | CASTTSSFYNEQFF | TGTGCCAGCACGACTAGCTCCTTTTACAATGAGCAGTTCTTC
TRBJ1-3 | - | TRBV9 | - | CASSKQGQGGNTIYF | TGTGCCAGCAGCAAACAGGGTCAAGGTGGAAACACCATATATTTT
TRBJ2-2 | few | TRBV2 | - | CASSPEGARNTGELFF | TGTGCCAGCAGTCCGGAGGGGGCGAGGAACACCGGGGAGCTGTTTTTT
TRBJ1-2 | - | TRBV27 | - | CASSLTATHWGYTF | TGTGCCAGCAGTTTAACAGCAACCCATTGGGGCTACACCTTC